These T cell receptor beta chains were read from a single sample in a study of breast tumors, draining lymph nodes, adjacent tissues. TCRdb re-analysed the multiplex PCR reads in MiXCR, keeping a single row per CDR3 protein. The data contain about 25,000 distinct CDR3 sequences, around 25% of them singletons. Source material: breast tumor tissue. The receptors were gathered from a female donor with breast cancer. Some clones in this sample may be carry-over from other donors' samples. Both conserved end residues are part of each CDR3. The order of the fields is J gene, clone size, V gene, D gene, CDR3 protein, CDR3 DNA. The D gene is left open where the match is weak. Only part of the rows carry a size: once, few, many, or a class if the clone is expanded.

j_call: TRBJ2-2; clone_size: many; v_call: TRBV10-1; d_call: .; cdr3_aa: CASSESGWNTGELFF; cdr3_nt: TGCGCCAGCAGTGAATCGGGATGGAACACCGGGGAGCTGTTTTTT
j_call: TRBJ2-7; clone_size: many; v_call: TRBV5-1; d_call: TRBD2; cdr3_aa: CASSGGRAGEQYF; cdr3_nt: TGCGCCAGCAGTGGCGGGAGGGCCGGGGAGCAGTACTTC
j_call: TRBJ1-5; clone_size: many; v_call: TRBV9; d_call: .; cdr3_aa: CASSEGGPYSNQPQHF; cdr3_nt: TGTGCCAGCAGCGAGGGTGGCCCTTATAGCAATCAGCCCCAGCATTTT
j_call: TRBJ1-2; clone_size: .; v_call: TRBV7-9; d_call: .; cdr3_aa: CASSLGRGAYGYTF; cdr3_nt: TGTGCCAGCAGCTTGGGCAGGGGAGCTTATGGCTACACCTTC
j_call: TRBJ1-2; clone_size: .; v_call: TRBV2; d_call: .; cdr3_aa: CASRPGSGYGYTF; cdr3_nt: TGTGCCAGCAGGCCAGGGTCTGGCTATGGCTACACCTTC
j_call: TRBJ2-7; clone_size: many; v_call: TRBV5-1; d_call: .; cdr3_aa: CASSPGGYQYYEQYF; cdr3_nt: TGCGCCAGCAGCCCAGGGGGGTACCAGTACTACGAGCAGTACTTC
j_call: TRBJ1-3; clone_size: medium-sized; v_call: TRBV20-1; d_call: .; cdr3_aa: CSAPRFGNTIYF; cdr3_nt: TGCAGTGCCCCCAGGTTTGGAAACACCATATATTTT
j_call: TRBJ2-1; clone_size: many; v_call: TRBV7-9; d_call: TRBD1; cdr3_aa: CATQNHQGASSEQFF; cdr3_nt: TGTGCCACTCAGAACCACCAGGGGGCTTCAAGTGAGCAGTTCTTC
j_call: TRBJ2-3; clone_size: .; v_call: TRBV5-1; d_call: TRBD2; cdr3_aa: CASSTKLAPTDTQYF; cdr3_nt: TGCGCCAGCAGCACTAAACTAGCGCCCACAGATACGCAGTATTTT
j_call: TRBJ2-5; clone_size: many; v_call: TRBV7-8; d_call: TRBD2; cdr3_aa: CASSSGTSGRAETQYF; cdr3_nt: TGTGCCAGCAGCTCAGGGACTAGCGGGAGGGCGGAGACCCAGTACTTC
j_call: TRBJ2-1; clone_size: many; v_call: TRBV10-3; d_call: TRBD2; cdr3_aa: CAISELAGGRGRNEQFF; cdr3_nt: TGTGCCATCAGTGAACTAGCGGGAGGCCGCGGACGAAATGAGCAGTTCTTC
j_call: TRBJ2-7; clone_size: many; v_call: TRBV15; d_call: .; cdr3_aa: CATSLLTGITMGEQYF; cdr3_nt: TGTGCCACCAGTCTACTAACAGGGATTACCATGGGGGAGCAGTACTTC
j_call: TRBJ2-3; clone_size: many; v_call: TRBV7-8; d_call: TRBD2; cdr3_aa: CASSQLAGEADTQYF; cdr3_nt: TGTGCCAGCAGCCAACTAGCGGGGGAGGCAGATACGCAGTATTTT
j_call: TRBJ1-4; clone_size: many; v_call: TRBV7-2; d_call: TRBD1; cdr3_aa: CASTMDRGKKLFF; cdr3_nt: TGTGCCAGCACCATGGACAGGGGGAAAAAACTGTTTTTT
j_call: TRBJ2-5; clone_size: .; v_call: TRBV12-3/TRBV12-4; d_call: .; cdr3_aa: CASSSLGETQYF; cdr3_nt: TGTGCCAGCAGTTCCTTGGGAGAGACCCAGTACTTC
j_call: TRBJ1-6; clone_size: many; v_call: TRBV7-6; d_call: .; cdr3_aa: CASSLGGSPLHF; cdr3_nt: TGTGCCAGCAGCTTAGGGGGTTCACCCCTCCACTTT
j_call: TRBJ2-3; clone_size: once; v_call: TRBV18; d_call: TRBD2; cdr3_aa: CASSPPSSGRWRTDTQYF; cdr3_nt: TGTGCCAGCTCACCACCTTCTAGCGGGAGGTGGAGGACAGATACGCAGTATTTT
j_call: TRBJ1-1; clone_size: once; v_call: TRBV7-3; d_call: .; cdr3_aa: CASSLYSEMSTEAFF; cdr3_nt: TGTGCCAGCAGCTTATATTCGGAGATGAGCACTGAAGCTTTCTTT